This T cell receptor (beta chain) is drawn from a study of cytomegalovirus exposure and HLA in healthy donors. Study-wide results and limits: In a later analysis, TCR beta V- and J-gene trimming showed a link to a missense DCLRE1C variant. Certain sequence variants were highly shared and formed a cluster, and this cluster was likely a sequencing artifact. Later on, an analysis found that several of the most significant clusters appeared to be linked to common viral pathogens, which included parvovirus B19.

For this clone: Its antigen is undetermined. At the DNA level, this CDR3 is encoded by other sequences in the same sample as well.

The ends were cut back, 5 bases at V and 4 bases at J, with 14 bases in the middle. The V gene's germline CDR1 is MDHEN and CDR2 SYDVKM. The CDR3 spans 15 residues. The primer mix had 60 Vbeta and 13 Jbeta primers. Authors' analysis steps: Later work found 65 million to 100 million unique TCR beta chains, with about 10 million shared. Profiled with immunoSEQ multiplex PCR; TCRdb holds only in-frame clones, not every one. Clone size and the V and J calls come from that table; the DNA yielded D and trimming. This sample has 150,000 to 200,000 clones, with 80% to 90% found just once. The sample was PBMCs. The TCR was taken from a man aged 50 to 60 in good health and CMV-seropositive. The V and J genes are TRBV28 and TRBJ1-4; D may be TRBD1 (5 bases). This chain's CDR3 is CASSPGGSYNEKLFF. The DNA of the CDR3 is TGTGCCAGCAGTCCCGGGGGAAGCTATAATGAAAAACTGTTTTTT.